This T cell receptor (beta chain) was identified during a study of beta chain features in type 1 diabetes. This CDR3 spans 14 amino acids. Germline CDR1 SGHTA, CDR2 FQGNSA. Between the trimmed V and J ends, which lost 6 bases and 2 bases, there was a span of 11 bases. At least ten counts were recorded for this clone. The identical CDR3 is also encoded by other nucleotide sequences in the sample. Sorting of CD4+ naive, central memory, regulatory and stem cell-like memory cells was performed via CD45RO/CCR7/CD25/CD127/CD95/CD27. All of the isolated RNA was reverse transcribed, so expressed TCRB transcripts were sequenced. Assay used: immunoSEQ multiplex PCR; TCRdb lists only in-frame clones, some missing. The data show some 220,000 clones, with approximately 11% seen just once and 1% to 1.5% held by the top ten.

This chain links TRBV7-2 with TRBJ2-1, with D perhaps TRBD1 (6 bases). Sequencing was carried out using central memory CD4+ T cells from blood. The sequence came from a man between 18 and 29 years old in good health. The CDR3 DNA is TGTGCCAGCAGTAGGACAGCGACCTACAATGAGCAGTTCTTC. It specifies CASSRTATYNEQFF. Variable domain in full (rest from reference TRBV7-2 and TRBJ2-1): GAGVSQSPSNKVTEKGKDVELRCDPISGHTALYWYRQSLGQGLEFLIYFQGNSAPDKSGLPSDRFSAERTGGSVSTLTIQRTQQEDSAVYLCASSRTATYNEQFFGPGTRLTVL.